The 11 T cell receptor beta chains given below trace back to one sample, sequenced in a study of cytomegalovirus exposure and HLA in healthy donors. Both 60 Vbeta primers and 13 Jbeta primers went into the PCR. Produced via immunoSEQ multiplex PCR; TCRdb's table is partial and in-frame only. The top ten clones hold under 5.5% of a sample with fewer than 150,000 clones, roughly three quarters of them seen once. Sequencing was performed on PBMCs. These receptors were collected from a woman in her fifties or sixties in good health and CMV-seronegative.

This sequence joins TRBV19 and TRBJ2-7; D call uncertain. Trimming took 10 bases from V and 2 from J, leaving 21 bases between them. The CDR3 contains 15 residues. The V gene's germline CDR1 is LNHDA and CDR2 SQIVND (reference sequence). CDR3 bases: TGTGCCACCTCAATAGGCGGCGACCTGACCTACGAGCAGTACTTC. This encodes CATSIGGDLTYEQYF.

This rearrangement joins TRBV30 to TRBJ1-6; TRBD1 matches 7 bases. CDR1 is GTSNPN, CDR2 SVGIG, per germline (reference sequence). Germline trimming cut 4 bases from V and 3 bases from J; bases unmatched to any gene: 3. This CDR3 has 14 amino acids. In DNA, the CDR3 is TGTGCCTGGAACCGGGACAGCTATAATTCACCCCTCCACTTT. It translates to CAWNRDSYNSPLHF.

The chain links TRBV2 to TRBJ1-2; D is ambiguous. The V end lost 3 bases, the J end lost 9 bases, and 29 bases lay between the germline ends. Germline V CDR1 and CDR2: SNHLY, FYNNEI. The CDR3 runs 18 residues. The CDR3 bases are TGTGCCAGCAGTGAGGGAGAATCCGTGCCCTGGACTGCCGGGAGCTACACCTTC. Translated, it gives CASSEGESVPWTAGSYTF.

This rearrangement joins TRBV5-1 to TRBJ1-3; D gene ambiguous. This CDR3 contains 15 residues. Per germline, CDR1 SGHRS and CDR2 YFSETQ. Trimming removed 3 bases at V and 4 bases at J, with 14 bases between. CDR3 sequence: CASSSTWRSGNTIYF. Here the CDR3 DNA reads TGCGCCAGCAGCTCGACGTGGAGATCGGGAAACACCATATATTTT.

CDR3 region: CASSIIRTGSMQFF. CDR3 coding DNA: TGTGCCAGTAGTATCATACGGACAGGGTCGATGCAGTTCTTC. The chain links TRBV19 to TRBJ2-1, with 8 bases matching TRBD1. Germline V gives CDR1 LNHDA, CDR2 SQIVND (reference sequence). The ends lost 3 bases at V and 12 bases at J; junction bases unmatched: 10. This CDR3 spans 14 amino acids.

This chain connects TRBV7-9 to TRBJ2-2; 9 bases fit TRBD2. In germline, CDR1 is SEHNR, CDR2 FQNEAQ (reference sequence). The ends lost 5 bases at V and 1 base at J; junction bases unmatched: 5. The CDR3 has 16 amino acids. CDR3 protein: CASSRPAGGNTGELFF. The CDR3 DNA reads TGTGCCAGCAGCCGGCCAGCGGGGGGGAACACCGGGGAGCTGTTTTTT.

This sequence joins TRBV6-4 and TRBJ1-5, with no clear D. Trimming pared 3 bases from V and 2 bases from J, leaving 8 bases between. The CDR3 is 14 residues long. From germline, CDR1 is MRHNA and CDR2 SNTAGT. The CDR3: CASSEVAGNQPQHF. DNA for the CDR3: TGTGCCAGCAGTGAGGTGGCGGGCAATCAGCCCCAGCATTTT.

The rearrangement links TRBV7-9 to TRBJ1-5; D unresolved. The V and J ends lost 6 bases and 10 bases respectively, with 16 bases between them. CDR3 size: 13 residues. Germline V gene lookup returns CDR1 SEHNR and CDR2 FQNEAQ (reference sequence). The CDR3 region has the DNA TGTGCCAGCAGTAACCAGTTTGGTGAACCCCAGCATTTT. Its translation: CASSNQFGEPQHF.

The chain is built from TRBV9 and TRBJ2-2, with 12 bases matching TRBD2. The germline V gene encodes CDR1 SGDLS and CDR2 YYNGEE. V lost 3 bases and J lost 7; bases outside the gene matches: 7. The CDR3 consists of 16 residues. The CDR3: CASSASGGASIGELFF. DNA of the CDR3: TGTGCCAGCAGCGCTAGCGGGGGGGCTTCGATCGGGGAGCTGTTTTTT.

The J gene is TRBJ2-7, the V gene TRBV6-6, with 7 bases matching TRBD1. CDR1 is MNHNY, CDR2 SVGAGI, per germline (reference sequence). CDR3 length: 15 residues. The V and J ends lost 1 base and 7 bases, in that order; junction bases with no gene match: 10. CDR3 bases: TGTGCCAGCAGTTACTGGGGAGAGAGGACAGGAGAGCAGTACTTC. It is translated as CASSYWGERTGEQYF.

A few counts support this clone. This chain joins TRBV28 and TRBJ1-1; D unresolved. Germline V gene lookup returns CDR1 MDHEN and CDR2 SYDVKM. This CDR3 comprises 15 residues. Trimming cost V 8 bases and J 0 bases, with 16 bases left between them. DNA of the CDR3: TGTGCCAGCCTGGACCGGGCGGGAGTGAACACTGAAGCTTTCTTT. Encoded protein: CASLDRAGVNTEAFF.